This record looks at one T cell receptor (beta chain) sequence and its context. The data belong to a study of blood T cell repertoires in COVID-19. The germline gives CDR1 KGHSH, CDR2 LQKENI. The CDR3 runs to 15 residues. Trimming left V 4 bases short and J 4 bases short, with 15 bases between. Only in-frame clones appear in the TCRdb table, and some are missing; sequencing was by immunoSEQ multiplex PCR. This sample has around 200,000 clones, with around 83% found just once. This chain links TRBV18 with TRBJ2-3; possible D gene TRBD2, 5 bases. The TCR originated in a man aged 50-60 years with active or convalescent COVID-19. The material sequenced was peripheral blood. CDR3 nucleotide sequence: TGTGCCAGCTCACGGGGAGCGCGCGGGTCAGATACGCAGTATTTT. As protein: CASSRGARGSDTQYF.